This T cell receptor (beta chain) was obtained from a study of blood T cell repertoires in COVID-19. About the study: PBMCs, B-cell-depleted T cells, or T cells provided the cDNA or gDNA that made up the material.

The V end lost 6 bases, the J end lost 4 bases, and 19 bases lay between the germline ends. In germline, CDR1 is LNHDA, CDR2 SQIVND (reference sequence). The CDR3 runs to 16 residues. Assay: immunoSEQ multiplex PCR; the TCRdb copy retains only in-frame clones and omits some. The repertoire has 200,000 to 250,000 clones, 82% of them found once; the top ten carry 3% to 4%. This clone appeared a few times. The V and J genes are TRBV19 and TRBJ1-3, with D possibly matching TRBD1 (6 bases). The origin of this receptor is a woman aged 60-75 years who had recovered from COVID-19. Sequencing was carried out using PBMCs or T cells enriched from blood (not recorded which). Here the CDR3 DNA reads TGTGCCAGTAGCCGACAGGAACTAATTATCGGAAACACCATATATTTT. This translates into CASSRQELIIGNTIYF.